Below are 27 T cell receptor beta chains sequenced from a single sample in a study of blood T cell repertoires in COVID-19. Method: immunoSEQ multiplex PCR; TCRdb's copy keeps in-frame clones and lacks some. The repertoire holds about 380,000 clones, more than 65% seen once, with 0.85% to 1.2% in the top ten. The sequencing sample was made of peripheral blood. These receptors originate from a human donor with acute or convalescent COVID-19. The donor label of this sample is uncertain.

J is TRBJ2-6 and V is TRBV18, with D unresolved. V gave up 3 bases and J gave up 0 bases, with 6 bases separating them. The CDR3 is 15 amino acids. CDR1 is KGHSH, CDR2 LQKENI, per germline. CDR3: CASSPSYSGANVLTF. CDR3 coding DNA: TGTGCCAGCTCACCCTCCTACTCTGGGGCCAACGTCCTGACTTTC.

The CDR3 nucleotides read TGCGCCAGCAGTGAGTCGACTAGCGGGACAGGCGGGGAGCTGTTTTTT. Encoded protein: CASSESTSGTGGELFF. The chain recombines TRBV10-2 with TRBJ2-2; 11 bases align to TRBD2. The CDR3 covers 16 residues. Germline V lookup: CDR1 WSHSY, CDR2 SAAADI. V dropped 0 bases and J dropped 7; count of bases not matched to a gene: 4.

This clone was detected only a few times. CDR3 loop: CAATGHPGGYTF. CDR3 DNA: TGTGCCGCAACGGGACACCCGGGAGGCTACACCTTC. This rearrangement joins TRBV6-5 to TRBJ1-2, with TRBD1 as a possible D gene (6 bases). The ends were cut back, 11 bases at V and 8 bases at J, with 18 bases in the middle. CDR1 is MNHEY and CDR2 is SVGAGI in the germline V gene. CDR3 length: 12 residues.

This sequence joins TRBV19 and TRBJ1-3; D is possibly TRBD1 (5 bases). Between the trimmed V and J ends, which lost 5 bases and 0 bases, there was a span of 14 bases. CDR1 and CDR2 (germline): LNHDA, SQIVND (reference sequence). CDR3 length: 16 residues. The CDR3 DNA sequence: TGTGCCAGTAGTCCGCAACAGGCTTCCTCTGGAAACACCATATATTTT. Amino acid sequence: CASSPQQASSGNTIYF.

The chain carries TRBV2 and TRBJ2-2, with 12 nucleotides matching TRBD2. The CDR3 sequence is 15 residues long. Germline trimming cut 8 bases from V and 4 bases from J; bases unmatched to any gene: 5. Per germline, CDR1 SNHLY and CDR2 FYNNEI. CDR3 in amino acids: CASETSGGVTGELFF. The CDR3 coding sequence is TGTGCCAGCGAGACTAGCGGGGGAGTCACCGGGGAGCTGTTTTTT.

The chain couples TRBV5-1 to TRBJ1-6; the match to TRBD1 covers 8 bases. Trimming took 4 bases from V and 10 from J; bases not matched to a gene: 13. Germline V CDR1 and CDR2: SGHRS, YFSETQ. The length of the CDR3 is 16 residues. For the CDR3, the DNA is TGCGCCAGCAGCCCCCGCCCGGACAGGGTGGACTCACCCCTCCACTTT. Protein sequence: CASSPRPDRVDSPLHF. Supplemented by reference TRBV5-1 and TRBJ1-6, the full variable domain reads KAGVTQTPRYLIKTRGQQVTLSCSPISGHRSVSWYQQTPGQGLQFLFEYFSETQRNKGNFPGRFSGRQFSNSRSEMNVSTLELGDSALYLCASSPRPDRVDSPLHFGNGTRLTVT.

This clone has a handful of counts. The chain links TRBV11-2 to TRBJ1-1; D is unresolved. V lost 1 base and J 3 bases, leaving 9 bases between the germline ends. This CDR3 spans 14 amino acids. Germline loops: CDR1 SGHAT, CDR2 FQNNGV. For the CDR3, the DNA is TGTGCCAGCAGCTTAGGACGCCGGGACACTGAAGCTTTCTTT. Translating gives CASSLGRRDTEAFF.

The J gene is TRBJ1-3, the V gene TRBV20-1; 7 bases fit TRBD1. Trimming at V came to 3 bases and at J to 7 bases, leaving 9 bases not matched to a gene. Germline lookup yields CDR1 DFQATT and CDR2 SNEGSKA (reference sequence). The CDR3 is 14 amino acids. CDR3 residues: CSASKQGHGNTIYF. The CDR3 bases are TGCAGTGCTAGTAAACAGGGGCATGGGAACACCATATATTTT.

The chain employs TRBV7-2 and TRBJ1-4; the D is unclear. The germline CDR1 and CDR2 sequences are SGHTA and FQGNSA. V shed 1 base and J shed 0 bases, with 6 bases lying between them. CDR3 length equals 15 residues. The CDR3 sequence: CASSLDRATNEKLFF. The CDR3 DNA reads as TGTGCCAGCAGCTTAGACAGAGCAACTAATGAAAAACTGTTTTTT.

V gene TRBV5-1 combines with J gene TRBJ2-7; unclear D gene. Germline loops: CDR1 SGHRS, CDR2 YFSETQ. Trimming took off 0 bases at V and 0 bases at J, with 7 bases between the two ends. The CDR3 is 14 amino acids. CDR3 DNA sequence: TGCGCCAGCAGCTTGGACATTTACTCCTACGAGCAGTACTTC. As protein: CASSLDIYSYEQYF.

Of note for this clone: This sample includes further DNA sequences coding for the same CDR3. The chain couples TRBV5-1 to TRBJ2-5, with 9 bases aligning to TRBD2. This CDR3 has 16 residues. Trimming took 4 bases from V and 1 from J; bases not matched to a gene: 8. CDR1 is SGHRS, CDR2 YFSETQ, per germline. The CDR3 nucleotides read TGCGCCAGCAGCCGGGGGGGGCGGGAGGGCCAAGAGACCCAGTACTTC. It codes for CASSRGGREGQETQYF. Using reference TRBV5-1 and TRBJ2-5 for the parts outside the CDR3, the full variable domain is KAGVTQTPRYLIKTRGQQVTLSCSPISGHRSVSWYQQTPGQGLQFLFEYFSETQRNKGNFPGRFSGRQFSNSRSEMNVSTLELGDSALYLCASSRGGREGQETQYFGPGTRLLVL.

V is TRBV2 and J is TRBJ1-2; D is possibly TRBD1 (5 bases). Trimming stripped 6 bases from V and 6 bases from J, with 26 bases between. The germline V gene has CDR1 SNHLY and CDR2 FYNNEI. The CDR3 totals 17 residues. The CDR3 DNA reads as TGTGCCAGCAGACACGAGGGGAGGGCAGGATCTAAGCATGGCTACACCTTC. It yields the protein CASRHEGRAGSKHGYTF.

The chain has TRBV7-9 and TRBJ2-1; 7 bases map to TRBD1. The CDR3 has 16 amino acids. V lost 4 bases and J lost 3; bases outside the gene matches: 9. Germline loops: CDR1 SEHNR, CDR2 FQNEAQ (reference sequence). The CDR3 bases are TGTGCCAGCAGCTCGATACAGGGGCGCATCTACAATGAGCAGTTCTTC. This sequence encodes CASSSIQGRIYNEQFF.

This chain uses TRBV11-2 with TRBJ1-2; D perhaps matches TRBD1 (5 bases). Germline values: CDR1 SGHAT, CDR2 FQNNGV. The CDR3 totals 12 residues. V was clipped by 6 bases and J by 8 bases, with 13 bases between them. The DNA of the CDR3 is TGTGCCAGCAGGGCGACCCCAGGGGGCTACACCTTC. Protein product: CASRATPGGYTF.

A few counts support this clone. This chain links TRBV5-1 with TRBJ2-1; D may be TRBD2 (6 bases). This CDR3 is built from 14 residues. Trimming took off 5 bases at V and 5 bases at J, with 14 bases between the two ends. Germline values: CDR1 SGHRS, CDR2 YFSETQ. The CDR3 spells CASRRGGENNEQFF. CDR3 nucleotide sequence: TGCGCCAGCAGACGCGGCGGGGAGAACAATGAGCAGTTCTTC.

The V and J genes are TRBV7-9 and TRBJ2-1; D remains ambiguous. Trimming cost V 5 bases and J 4 bases, with 6 bases left between them. The CDR3 has 12 amino acids. The germline V gene has CDR1 SEHNR and CDR2 FQNEAQ (reference sequence). The CDR3 here is CASSPTYNEQFF. Here the CDR3 DNA reads TGTGCCAGCAGCCCCACATACAATGAGCAGTTCTTC.

This clone was detected only once. The gene calls are TRBV28 and TRBJ1-2; D may be TRBD1 (5 bases). Germline values: CDR1 MDHEN, CDR2 SYDVKM. CDR3 length equals 14 residues. The ends were cut back, 6 bases at V and 8 bases at J, with 19 bases in the middle. The CDR3 DNA sequence: TGTGCCAGCAGCTACCCATCGTCCGGGGGAGGCTACACCTTC. This translates into CASSYPSSGGGYTF.

This chain connects TRBV18 to TRBJ1-4, with D perhaps TRBD1 (5 bases). The CDR3 length is 14 residues. Trimming removed 3 bases at V and 4 bases at J, with 9 bases between. In germline, CDR1 is KGHSH, CDR2 LQKENI. CDR3 sequence reads: CASSPGGSNEKLFF. Here the CDR3 DNA reads TGTGCCAGCTCACCGGGGGGAAGTAATGAAAAACTGTTTTTT.

The V gene is TRBV30, the J gene TRBJ1-2; D is uncertain. Germline V gene sequence: CDR1 GTSNPN, CDR2 SVGIG (reference sequence). This CDR3 comprises 9 residues. The CDR3 protein is CGSGYGYTF. CDR3 nucleotides: TGTGGTTCCGGGTATGGCTACACCTTC.

This clone has a single count. The rearrangement links TRBV7-6 to TRBJ1-5; 12 nucleotides agree with TRBD1. The CDR3 is 15 residues long. Germline V gene data show CDR1 as SGHVS and CDR2 as FNYEAQ. The trim removed 5 bases at V and 6 bases at J, leaving 5 bases unmatched. The CDR3 here is CASSPGTGGPQPQHF. The CDR3, as DNA: TGTGCCAGCAGCCCCGGGACAGGGGGCCCTCAGCCCCAGCATTTT.

This sequence joins TRBV3-1 (or the pseudogene TRBV3-2) and TRBJ2-5; TRBD1 is a possible D gene (5 bases). Trimming removed 1 base from V and 7 bases from J, with 13 bases in between. The V gene's germline CDR1 is LGHDT and CDR2 YNNKEL (reference sequence). The CDR3 extends over 14 amino acids. CDR3: CASSQGAAQGTQYF. The DNA of the CDR3 is TGTGCCAGCAGCCAAGGGGCAGCCCAGGGGACCCAGTACTTC.

As to this clone: The junction departs from germline at one end; a sequencing error may be responsible. The J gene is TRBJ1-6, the V gene TRBV12-5; unclear D gene. This CDR3 is built from 13 residues. The germline V gene encodes CDR1 LGHNT and CDR2 FRNRAP. The CDR3 spells CASGAEYSSPLHF. The CDR3 region has the DNA TGTGCTAGTGGTGCGGAGTATAGTTCACCCCTCCACTTT.

The chain has TRBV6-5 and TRBJ2-2; 9 bases agree with TRBD1. The CDR3 runs to 15 residues. CDR1 MNHEY and CDR2 SVGAGI come from the germline V gene. The ends lost 6 bases at V and 7 bases at J; junction bases unmatched: 9. CDR3 in DNA: TGTGCCAGCAGAGTCCGACAGGGGGAGAGCGGGGAGCTGTTTTTT. Its protein product is CASRVRQGESGELFF.

CDR3 loop: CASSLRAGVTTYNEQFF. DNA of the CDR3: TGTGCCAGCAGCTTAAGGGCGGGAGTAACGACCTACAATGAGCAGTTCTTC. This rearrangement joins TRBV7-9 to TRBJ2-1; 7 bases line up with TRBD2. Looked up from germline, CDR1 is SEHNR and CDR2 is FQNEAQ (reference sequence). The CDR3 length is 17 residues. V gave up 2 bases and J gave up 2 bases; unmatched junction bases: 9.

In regard to this clone: Distinct nucleotide sequences in the sample also encode this CDR3. This chain connects TRBV9 to TRBJ1-1; D call uncertain. The CDR3 contains 15 residues. Germline V CDR1 and CDR2: SGDLS, YYNGEE. V dropped 4 bases and J dropped 0 bases, with 13 bases sitting between them. The CDR3 sequence is CASSPRGGLNTEAFF. CDR3 nucleotide sequence: TGTGCCAGCAGCCCCCGCGGAGGGTTGAACACTGAAGCTTTCTTT.

This chain uses TRBV10-2 with TRBJ1-2; 8 bases align to TRBD1. Germline trimming cut 4 bases from V and 0 bases from J; bases unmatched to any gene: 13. Looked up from germline, CDR1 is WSHSY and CDR2 is SAAADI. The CDR3 is 18 amino acids. The CDR3 spells CASSGTGNGGGPNYGYTF. The CDR3 DNA is TGCGCCAGCAGTGGGACAGGGAATGGAGGCGGTCCTAACTATGGCTACACCTTC.

V usage is TRBV4-2 and J usage is TRBJ1-5; 7 bases are shared with TRBD1. V gave up 2 bases and J gave up 4 bases; unmatched junction bases: 2. The CDR3 contains 14 residues. The V gene's germline CDR1 is LGHNA and CDR2 YNFKEQ. CDR3 nucleotides: TGTGCCAGCAGCCAAAACAGGGGAAATCAGCCCCAGCATTTT. Its translation is CASSQNRGNQPQHF.